This T cell receptor (beta chain) is from a study of identical twins. Regarding this clonotype: Its antigen is unknown.

Study-level findings and limits: In cord blood, abundant beta clonotypes had fewer insertions; memory showed no trend.

Germline-derived CDR1 and CDR2 are MNHNS and SASEGT. The germline V and J ends were trimmed by 8 bases and 3 bases, with 8 bases remaining between them. There are 12 residues in the CDR3. Unique molecular identifiers were present on the cDNA, and a universal primer site came from template switching. TCRdb processed the 5' RACE reads anew with MiXCR; each CDR3 protein has one entry. The sample comprises some 320,000 distinct CDR3 sequences, 9% to 15% of which are singletons, and approximately 7.6% rests with the top ten. The data also belong to a second study, concerning yellow fever vaccine responses in identical twins.

This chain links TRBV6-1 with TRBJ2-1; weak D call: TRBD2 (5 bases). The sequence came from a woman aged 18-29 years in good health. Input material: CD8+ T cells sorted from blood. In DNA, the CDR3 is TGTGCCAGCGGGAGTGACTACAATGAGCAGTTCTTC. It specifies CASGSDYNEQFF.